This paragraph covers one T cell receptor (beta chain) sequence. The antigen remains undetermined. RNA transcripts were the template for amplifying TCR beta CDR3 regions. HTBI primers drove first-round RT-PCR of the TCR CDR3. TCRdb reanalysed the multiplex PCR reads using MiXCR and keeps one entry per CDR3 protein. The sample has hundreds of thousands of distinct CDR3 sequences; 30% to 40% are singletons. Germline V gene sequence: CDR1 DFQATT, CDR2 SNEGSKA (reference sequence). V gave up 3 bases and J gave up 2 bases, with 7 bases separating them. There are 13 residues in the CDR3. The data were taken from a study of T cells in Graves' hyperthyroidism and ophthalmopathy. At the level of the study: Peripheral blood collection took place at initial diagnosis, before any treatment.

General study findings and limits: Ophthalmopathy stood apart from stable hyperthyroidism in a 13 V-J model.

The study defined stable Graves' hyperthyroidism as no ophthalmopathy progression within 18 months. Fresh peripheral blood, 10 ml, yielded the PBMCs. This sequence was found in a woman aged 40 to 50 with Graves' hyperthyroidism. The chain employs TRBV20-1 and TRBJ2-2; no clear D. Specimen: blood. CDR3 in amino acids: CSASWPNTGELFF. The CDR3 DNA follows: TGCAGTGCTAGTTGGCCAAACACCGGGGAGCTGTTTTTT.